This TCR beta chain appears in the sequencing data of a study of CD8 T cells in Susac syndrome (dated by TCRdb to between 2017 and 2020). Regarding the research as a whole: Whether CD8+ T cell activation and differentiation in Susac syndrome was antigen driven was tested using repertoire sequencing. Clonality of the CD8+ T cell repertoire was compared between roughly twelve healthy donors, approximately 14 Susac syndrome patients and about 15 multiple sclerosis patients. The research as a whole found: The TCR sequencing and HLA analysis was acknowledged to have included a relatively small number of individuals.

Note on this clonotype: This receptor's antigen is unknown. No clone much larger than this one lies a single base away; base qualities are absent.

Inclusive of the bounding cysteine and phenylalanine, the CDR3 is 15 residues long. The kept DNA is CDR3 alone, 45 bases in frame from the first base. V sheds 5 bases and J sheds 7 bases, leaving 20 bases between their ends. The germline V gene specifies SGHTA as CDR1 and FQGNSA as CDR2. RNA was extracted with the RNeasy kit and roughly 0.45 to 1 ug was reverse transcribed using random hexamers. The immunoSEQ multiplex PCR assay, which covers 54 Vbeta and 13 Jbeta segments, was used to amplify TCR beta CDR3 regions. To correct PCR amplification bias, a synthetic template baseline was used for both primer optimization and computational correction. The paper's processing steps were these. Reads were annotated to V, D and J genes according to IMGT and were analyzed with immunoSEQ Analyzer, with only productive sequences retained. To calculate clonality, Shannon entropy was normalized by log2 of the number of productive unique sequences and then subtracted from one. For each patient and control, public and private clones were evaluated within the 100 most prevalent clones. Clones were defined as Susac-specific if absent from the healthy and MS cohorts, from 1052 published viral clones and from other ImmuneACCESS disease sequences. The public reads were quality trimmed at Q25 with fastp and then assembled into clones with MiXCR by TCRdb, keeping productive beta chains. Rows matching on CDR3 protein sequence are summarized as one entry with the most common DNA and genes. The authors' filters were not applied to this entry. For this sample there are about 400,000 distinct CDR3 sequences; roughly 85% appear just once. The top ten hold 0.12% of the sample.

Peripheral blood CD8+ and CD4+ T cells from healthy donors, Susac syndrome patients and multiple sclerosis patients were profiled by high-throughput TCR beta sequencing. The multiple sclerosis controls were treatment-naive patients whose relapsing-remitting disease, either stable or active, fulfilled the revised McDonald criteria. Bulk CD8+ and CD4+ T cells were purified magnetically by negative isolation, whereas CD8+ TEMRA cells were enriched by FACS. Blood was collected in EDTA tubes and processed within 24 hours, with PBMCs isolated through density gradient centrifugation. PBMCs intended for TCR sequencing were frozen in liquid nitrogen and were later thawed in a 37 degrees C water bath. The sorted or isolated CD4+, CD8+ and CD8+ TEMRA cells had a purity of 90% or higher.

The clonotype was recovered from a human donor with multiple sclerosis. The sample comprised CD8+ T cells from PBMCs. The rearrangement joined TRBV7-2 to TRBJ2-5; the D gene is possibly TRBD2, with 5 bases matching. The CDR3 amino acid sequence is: CASSGHVWRRGTQYF. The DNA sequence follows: TGTGCCAGCAGCGGCCACGTTTGGAGACGGGGGACCCAGTACTTC.